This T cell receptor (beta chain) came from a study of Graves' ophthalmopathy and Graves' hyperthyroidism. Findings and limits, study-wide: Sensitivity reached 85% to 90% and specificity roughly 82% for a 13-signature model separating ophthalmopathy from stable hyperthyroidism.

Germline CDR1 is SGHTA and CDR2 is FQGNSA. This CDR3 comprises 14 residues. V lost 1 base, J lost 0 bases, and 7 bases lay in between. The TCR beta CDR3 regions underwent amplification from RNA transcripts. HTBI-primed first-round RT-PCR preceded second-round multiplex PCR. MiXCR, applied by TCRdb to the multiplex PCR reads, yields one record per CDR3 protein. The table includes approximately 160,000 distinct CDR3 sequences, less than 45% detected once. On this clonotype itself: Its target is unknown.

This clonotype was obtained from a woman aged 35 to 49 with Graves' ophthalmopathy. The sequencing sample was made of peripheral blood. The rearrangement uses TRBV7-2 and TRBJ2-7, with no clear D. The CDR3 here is CASSLVVSSYEQYF. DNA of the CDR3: TGTGCCAGCAGCTTAGTCGTGAGCTCCTACGAGCAGTACTTC.